Given below is one TCR beta chain in context. Its antigen remains unknown. These data originate in a study of shared clonotypes between healthy human individuals. Germline CDR1 is MNHEY and CDR2 is SMNVEV (reference sequence). V lost 2 bases and J lost 5; bases outside the gene matches: 3. The CDR3 spans 13 residues. Study-wide points: The study found about 5% of naive CD4 clonotypes shared across a handful of donors.

Generated by immunoSEQ multiplex PCR, the TCRdb table keeps only in-frame clones and is missing some. The table records about 680,000 clones, more than 70% of them present only once. Sequencing was done on a sample of memory CD4+ T cells sorted from blood. Subset in this sample: CD45RA-negative fraction. J is TRBJ2-7 and V is TRBV27, with 7 bases lining up with TRBD2. The TCR originated in a woman in her 30s in good health. The CDR3 protein is CASSLAGVNEQYF. The CDR3 coding sequence is TGTGCCAGCAGTTTAGCGGGAGTAAACGAGCAGTACTTC.